This is a list of T cell receptor beta chains from one sample in a study of T-cell reconstitution after alpha-beta-depleted transplantation in children. TCRdb reprocessed the PCR reads via MiXCR and lists one record per CDR3 protein. The sample includes around 300,000 distinct CDR3 sequences, roughly 8.2% of them seen just once. The sequences come from peripheral blood, collected 360 days after TCRalphabeta/CD19-depleted stem cell transplant. The receptors were gathered from a female patient aged 2-10 years who had a stem cell transplant for Fanconi anemia, so the T cells may come from the graft donor. Both conserved end residues are part of each CDR3. A D gene is named only where the DNA matches it firmly. The size field is filled for only some rows; it gives once, few, many or a size class.

CALDPAGITNYGYTF TGTGCATTGGACCCGGCAGGGATAACTAACTATGGCTACACCTTC TRBJ1-2 few NA TRBV6-1
CASSFPNRGTQYF TGTGCCAGCAGTTTCCCAAACCGAGGAACCCAGTACTTC TRBJ2-5 many NA TRBV12-3/TRBV12-4
CASSLARPTQYF TGTGCCAGCAGTTTAGCTCGCCCGACCCAGTACTTC TRBJ2-5 many NA TRBV12-3/TRBV12-4
CASSLVGLARNEQFF TGTGCCAGCAGCTTAGTGGGACTAGCACGTAATGAGCAGTTCTTC TRBJ2-1 many TRBD2 TRBV7-8
CASSRATHTGELFF TGTGCCAGCAGTAGGGCTACCCACACCGGGGAGCTGTTTTTT TRBJ2-2 many NA TRBV6-2/TRBV6-3
CASSQDRLEDHEQYF TGCGCCAGCAGCCAAGATCGTCTAGAAGACCACGAGCAGTACTTC TRBJ2-7 many NA TRBV4-1
CASSFTGGAASEQFF TGCGCCAGCAGCTTCACCGGGGGTGCAGCGAGTGAGCAGTTCTTC TRBJ2-1 many NA TRBV5-1
CASSPTKRGPRINEQFF TGTGCCAGCAGCCCAACTAAGCGGGGGCCCCGGATCAATGAGCAGTTCTTC TRBJ2-1 many TRBD2 TRBV3-1
CASSRLGTEAFF TGTGCCAGCTCGAGACTCGGGACTGAAGCTTTCTTT TRBJ1-1 NA NA TRBV18
CASSLSGSNTIYF TGTGCCAGCAGTTTGTCAGGGTCAAACACCATATATTTT TRBJ1-3 many NA TRBV12-3/TRBV12-4
CASSLATDNTDTQYF TGCGCCAGCAGCTTGGCGACAGACAACACAGATACGCAGTATTTT TRBJ2-3 many NA TRBV5-1
CASSLRLGLYNEQFF TGTGCCAGCTCCCTAAGACTAGGGTTATACAATGAGCAGTTCTTC TRBJ2-1 NA NA TRBV18
CASSLSSGAPYEQYF TGTGCCAGCAGCTTGTCTAGCGGGGCGCCCTACGAGCAGTACTTC TRBJ2-7 NA TRBD2 TRBV7-3
CASTPLVPGRVSYEQYF TGCGCCAGTACCCCCCTTGTGCCGGGACGGGTCTCCTACGAGCAGTACTTC TRBJ2-7 many NA TRBV5-1
CASSERTGTDTQYF TGTGCCAGCAGTGAAAGGACCGGCACAGATACGCAGTATTTT TRBJ2-3 NA NA TRBV2
CASSLVQRGGTGELFF TGTGCCAGCAGCTTAGTACAACGCGGCGGCACCGGGGAGCTGTTTTTT TRBJ2-2 NA NA TRBV7-2
CASSQARDLIDTQYF TGTGCCAGCTCACAAGCCCGGGACTTGATAGATACGCAGTATTTT TRBJ2-3 NA NA TRBV18
CASSHHRGYEQFF TGTGCCAGCAGCCATCACAGGGGATATGAGCAGTTCTTC TRBJ2-1 many TRBD1 TRBV4-2
CASSSGIEAFF TGTGCCAGTAGCTCTGGTATTGAAGCTTTCTTT TRBJ1-1 few NA TRBV19
CASSSGLAPFYNEQFF TGTGCCAGCAGCTCTGGACTAGCGCCCTTCTACAATGAGCAGTTCTTC TRBJ2-1 NA TRBD2 TRBV11-2
CASSVDRGLVYGYTF TGTGCCAGCAGCGTAGACAGGGGGTTAGTCTATGGCTACACCTTC TRBJ1-2 NA TRBD1 TRBV7-9
CASSDDPGQGDLEAFF TGTGCCAGCAGTGATGACCCGGGACAGGGGGATTTAGAAGCTTTCTTT TRBJ1-1 NA TRBD1 TRBV25-1
CSVRPPNTEAFF TGCAGCGTGAGGCCGCCCAACACTGAAGCTTTCTTT TRBJ1-1 many NA TRBV29-1
CASSLLLAGGSGEQYF TGTGCCAGCAGTTTGTTGCTAGCGGGAGGATCTGGGGAGCAGTACTTC TRBJ2-7 many TRBD2 TRBV28
CASSLEQDLTEVFF TGTGCCAGCAGCTTAGAACAGGACCTCACTGAAGTTTTCTTT TRBJ1-1 many NA TRBV7-6
CASSLEMANTEAFF TGTGCCAGCAGCTTGGAAATGGCAAACACTGAAGCTTTCTTT TRBJ1-1 many NA TRBV5-4
CASSSEEGGWNTEAFF TGTGCCAGCAGTTCCGAGGAAGGCGGGTGGAACACTGAAGCTTTCTTT TRBJ1-1 many NA TRBV6-5
CASSQIVAKNIQYF TGTGCCAGCAGTCAGATAGTAGCCAAAAACATTCAGTACTTC TRBJ2-4 NA NA TRBV28
CSVEARDRGTPYEQYF TGCAGCGTTGAGGCTCGAGACAGGGGGACCCCATACGAGCAGTACTTC TRBJ2-7 many TRBD1 TRBV29-1
CASSFYGAHIQYF TGTGCCAGCAGCTTTTACGGGGCTCACATTCAGTACTTC TRBJ2-4 few NA TRBV5-6
CASSGTSGHNARTQYF TGTGCCAGCAGTGGGACTAGCGGGCACAACGCGAGGACGCAGTATTTT TRBJ2-3 many TRBD2 TRBV6-1
CAISEEDGMNTEAFF TGTGCCATCAGTGAGGAGGACGGGATGAACACTGAAGCTTTCTTT TRBJ1-1 many NA TRBV10-3
CASSQVGLAGVTDTQYF TGTGCCAGCAGCCAAGTCGGGCTAGCGGGAGTTACAGATACGCAGTATTTT TRBJ2-3 few TRBD2 TRBV14
CAWSLGLGSPKDEQFF TGTGCCTGGAGTCTCGGACTAGGAAGCCCTAAAGATGAGCAGTTCTTC TRBJ2-1 many TRBD2 TRBV30
CSASFEGLLDTQYF TGCAGTGCTAGTTTTGAGGGGTTGTTGGATACGCAGTATTTT TRBJ2-3 many NA TRBV20-1
CASSLGLAGSSNTGELFF TGCGCCAGCAGCTTGGGGCTAGCGGGGAGCTCGAACACCGGGGAGCTGTTTTTT TRBJ2-2 many TRBD2 TRBV5-1
CASSQESSGGARTDTQYF TGCGCCAGCAGCCAAGAGTCTAGCGGGGGGGCCCGGACAGATACGCAGTATTTT TRBJ2-3 many TRBD2 TRBV4-3
CASSGKMGNGGNEQFF TGCGCCAGCAGCGGAAAAATGGGGAACGGAGGGAATGAGCAGTTCTTC TRBJ2-1 many NA TRBV5-1
CATSGGSNTGELFF TGTGCCACTAGCGGGGGGTCTAACACCGGGGAGCTGTTTTTT TRBJ2-2 many TRBD2 TRBV15
CASSPDPRAVLNSGANVLTF TGCGCCAGCAGCCCCGACCCCCGCGCAGTTCTCAACTCTGGGGCCAACGTCCTGACTTTC TRBJ2-6 many NA TRBV5-1
CASSPGQLSNSPLHF TGTGCCAGCAGTCCGGGACAGCTTTCCAACTCACCCCTCCACTTT TRBJ1-6 many TRBD1 TRBV28